The text below deals with one T cell receptor (beta chain). Its antigen is not identified. Amplification used 60 Vbeta primers and 13 Jbeta primers. The method was immunoSEQ multiplex PCR; TCRdb's version includes in-frame clones alone and lacks a portion of them. The sample lists roughly 80,000 clones; less than 80% were seen once. Unmatched junction bases numbered 3, after V lost 4 bases and J lost 3 bases. Germline CDR1 and CDR2: SGHRS and YFSETQ. The CDR3 is 14 residues long. The data were obtained in a study of cytomegalovirus exposure and HLA in healthy donors. Whole-study results and caveats: What was likely a sequencing artifact was a cluster of highly shared sequence variants. As a later analysis showed, several of the most significant clusters appeared to be linked to common viral pathogens. TCR beta sequences numbering around 15,000 were associated with HLA alleles at 0.05 false discovery rate in a later analysis.

Each donor was nominally healthy when sampled (though unrecorded immune exposures were likely). Sequencing was carried out using PBMCs. This sequence joins TRBV5-1 and TRBJ1-3, with 8 bases identical to TRBD1. This receptor was taken from a woman in her 50s in good health and CMV-seropositive. The CDR3 nucleotides read TGCGCCAGCAGCATGACAGGGGATGGAAACACCATATATTTT. Its protein product is CASSMTGDGNTIYF.